This is a list of T cell receptor beta chains from one sample in a study of blood T cell repertoires in COVID-19. Repertoires were generated with immunoSEQ multiplex PCR, while TCRdb's copy carries only in-frame clones and drops some. The table has around 100,000 clones, 91% seen once; the top ten hold 17%. Sequencing was carried out using peripheral blood. The source is a man aged 50 or older with acute or convalescent COVID-19. Both conserved end residues are part of each CDR3. A D gene is named only where the DNA matches it firmly. A clone size is listed for some rows: how often the clone was seen (once, few, many), or a class if it is expanded.

abundance: .; d_gene: TRBD1; j_gene: TRBJ1-2; v_gene: TRBV3-1/TRBV3-2; CDR3nt: TGTGCCAGCAGCGCCCCGGGACAGAGCAACTATGGCTACACCTTC; CDR3aa: CASSAPGQSNYGYTF
abundance: .; d_gene: TRBD1; j_gene: TRBJ1-5; v_gene: TRBV24-1; CDR3nt: TGTGCCACCAGTGATGGGGGACAGGGGGCAGGTCAGCCCCAGCATTTT; CDR3aa: CATSDGGQGAGQPQHF
abundance: .; d_gene: .; j_gene: TRBJ1-2; v_gene: TRBV28; CDR3nt: TGTGCCAGCAGTACCGGGAGCAGCAATCGACCCGACTATGGCTACACCTTC; CDR3aa: CASSTGSSNRPDYGYTF
abundance: .; d_gene: TRBD1; j_gene: TRBJ2-5; v_gene: TRBV19; CDR3nt: TGTGCCAGTAGTATGAACAGGGGTGGACAAGAGACCCAGTACTTC; CDR3aa: CASSMNRGGQETQYF
abundance: .; d_gene: .; j_gene: TRBJ1-1; v_gene: TRBV29-1; CDR3nt: TGCAGCGTTGTGGGGGGGGTGAACACTGAAGCTTTCTTT; CDR3aa: CSVVGGVNTEAFF
abundance: .; d_gene: .; j_gene: TRBJ1-6; v_gene: TRBV19; CDR3nt: TGTGCCAGCTCCTCAGGGTCAAGCTCCTATAATTCACCCCTCCACTTT; CDR3aa: CASSSGSSSYNSPLHF
abundance: .; d_gene: .; j_gene: TRBJ1-2; v_gene: TRBV12-3/TRBV12-4; CDR3nt: TGTGCCAGCAACGGGTTCCCACCTGGCTACACCTTC; CDR3aa: CASNGFPPGYTF
abundance: .; d_gene: .; j_gene: TRBJ1-5; v_gene: TRBV19; CDR3nt: TGTGCCAGTAGTATTCGACAGTCGCAGGGGAATCAGCCCCAGCATTTT; CDR3aa: CASSIRQSQGNQPQHF
abundance: .; d_gene: TRBD1; j_gene: TRBJ1-1; v_gene: TRBV5-4; CDR3nt: TGTGCCAGCAGCGGTAGACAGGGACGGATGAACACTGAAGCTTTCTTT; CDR3aa: CASSGRQGRMNTEAFF
abundance: .; d_gene: TRBD1; j_gene: TRBJ1-4; v_gene: TRBV6-5; CDR3nt: TGTGCCAGCAGGACCGGGACAGGTATTAATGAAAAACTGTTTTTT; CDR3aa: CASRTGTGINEKLFF
abundance: .; d_gene: .; j_gene: TRBJ1-2; v_gene: TRBV11-2; CDR3nt: TGTGCCAGCAGCTTAGATCGGGGGGTTCCCCTTTATGGCTACACCTTC; CDR3aa: CASSLDRGVPLYGYTF
abundance: few; d_gene: .; j_gene: TRBJ2-3; v_gene: TRBV9; CDR3nt: TGTGCCAGCAGCGTAGCTGAGAGCACAGATACGCAGTATTTT; CDR3aa: CASSVAESTDTQYF
abundance: .; d_gene: TRBD1; j_gene: TRBJ2-2; v_gene: TRBV2; CDR3nt: TGTGCCAGCAGTGGGCTGGGACAGGTGACGACCGGGGAGCTGTTTTTT; CDR3aa: CASSGLGQVTTGELFF
abundance: .; d_gene: .; j_gene: TRBJ1-4; v_gene: TRBV12-3/TRBV12-4; CDR3nt: TGTGCCAGCAGTTTAGTACAGGGTGAAAAACTGTTTTTT; CDR3aa: CASSLVQGEKLFF
abundance: once; d_gene: TRBD1; j_gene: TRBJ1-2; v_gene: TRBV30; CDR3nt: TGTGCCTGGAGTGTCCCCGGGACAGGTTACAACTATGGCTACACCTTC; CDR3aa: CAWSVPGTGYNYGYTF
abundance: .; d_gene: TRBD2; j_gene: TRBJ2-3; v_gene: TRBV24-1; CDR3nt: TGTGCCACCAGTGATTTGGCCATCGAACGGGGGGGCGGCGATACGCAGTATTTT; CDR3aa: CATSDLAIERGGGDTQYF